A single sample is the source of the 26 T cell receptor beta chains below, sequenced in a study of early T cells in non-severe SARS-CoV-2 infection. TCRdb called the 5' RACE reads again in MiXCR, with one record for every CDR3 protein. The sample has 45,000 to 60,000 distinct CDR3 sequences, less than 9.5% seen once. Here the sequenced sample was whole blood, taken at baseline. Receptor source: an adult who was a healthcare worker with PCR-confirmed SARS-CoV-2 infection or an uninfected control (not recorded which).

This clonotype was recorded many times. The chain combines TRBV9 with TRBJ2-7, with D hard to call. The CDR3 spans 15 residues. In germline, CDR1 is SGDLS, CDR2 YYNGEE. The V and J ends lost 0 bases and 8 bases respectively, with 18 bases between them. CDR3 coding DNA: TGTGCCAGCAGCGTAGAGTTACGGAGAGATCCAAAGCAGTACTTC. It is translated as CASSVELRRDPKQYF.

This clonotype was seen repeatedly, ten times or more. The V and J genes are TRBV4-1 and TRBJ2-1; 7 bases align to TRBD1. The CDR3 sequence is 13 residues long. Germline loops: CDR1 MGHRA, CDR2 YSYEKL. J lost 15 bases, V lost 3 bases, and 11 bases had no gene match. CDR3 nucleotides: TGCGCCAGCAGCCACCCTTTGACAGGGATGGTGTTCTTC. It codes for CASSHPLTGMVFF.

This clonotype has more than one count but fewer than ten. The gene calls are TRBV5-1 and TRBJ2-7; the match to TRBD1 covers 8 bases. The V gene end was trimmed by 0 bases and the J gene end by 6 bases; junction bases not matched to a gene: 5. Germline assignment: CDR1 SGHRS and CDR2 YFSETQ. CDR3 length: 14 amino acids. In DNA form, the CDR3 reads TGCGCCAGCAGCTTGGGTACAGGGGGTATCGAGCAGTACTTC. This gives the protein CASSLGTGGIEQYF. The full variable domain, completed using reference TRBV5-1 and TRBJ2-7, is KAGVTQTPRYLIKTRGQQVTLSCSPISGHRSVSWYQQTPGQGLQFLFEYFSETQRNKGNFPGRFSGRQFSNSRSEMNVSTLELGDSALYLCASSLGTGGIEQYFGPGTRLTVT.

This chain joins TRBV9 and TRBJ1-1, with no clear D. V was trimmed by 4 bases and J by 7 bases, leaving 17 bases between them. The CDR3 totals 14 residues. From germline, CDR1 is SGDLS and CDR2 YYNGEE. This CDR3 reads CASSSRSERSEAFF. In DNA form, the CDR3 reads TGTGCCAGCAGCTCCCGGTCGGAGAGGAGTGAAGCTTTCTTT. Variable domain in full (rest from reference TRBV9 and TRBJ1-1): DSGVTQTPKHLITATGQRVTLRCSPRSGDLSVYWYQQSLDQGLQFLIQYYNGEERAKGNILERFSAQQFPDLHSELNLSSLELGDSALYFCASSSRSERSEAFFGQGTRLTVV.

The chain recombines TRBV28 with TRBJ1-1; D uncertain. This CDR3 has 12 residues. Germline CDR1 MDHEN, CDR2 SYDVKM. Trimming took 6 bases from V and 5 from J, leaving 10 bases between them. The CDR3 reads CASRSVGTEAFF. The CDR3 DNA reads TGTGCCAGCAGATCAGTAGGAACTGAAGCTTTCTTT.

Many counts were recorded for this clonotype. The rearrangement joins TRBV7-6 to TRBJ2-6, with D unresolved. V lost 1 base and J 0 bases, leaving 10 bases between the germline ends. This CDR3 comprises 17 residues. Germline V gene sequence: CDR1 SGHVS, CDR2 FNYEAQ. CDR3 sequence: CASSLGGGYSGANVLTF. The CDR3 coding sequence is TGTGCCAGCAGCTTAGGAGGTGGCTACTCTGGGGCCAACGTCCTGACTTTC.

This rearrangement joins TRBV27 to TRBJ2-1; the match to TRBD2 covers 10 bases. J was trimmed by 3 bases and V by 6 bases; bases with no gene match: 2. Germline V gives CDR1 MNHEY, CDR2 SMNVEV (reference sequence). This CDR3 contains 14 residues. The chain's CDR3 is CASSLAGVYNEQFF. As DNA, the CDR3 is TGTGCCAGCAGCCTAGCGGGAGTCTACAATGAGCAGTTCTTC.

The chain recombines TRBV5-5 with TRBJ1-2; a weak D match, TRBD1 (6 bases). Germline-derived CDR1 and CDR2 are SGHKS and YYEKEE (reference sequence). This CDR3 comprises 15 residues. Trimming stripped 6 bases from V and 3 bases from J, with 18 bases between. The CDR3 here is CASTMGPGHHYGYTF. The CDR3, as DNA: TGTGCCAGCACCATGGGGCCGGGACATCACTATGGCTACACCTTC. The entire variable domain, with the rest obtained from reference TRBV5-5 and TRBJ1-2, is as follows: DAGVTQSPTHLIKTRGQQVTLRCSPISGHKSVSWYQQVLGQGPQFIFQYYEKEERGRGNFPDRFSARQFPNYSSELNVNALLLGDSALYLCASTMGPGHHYGYTFGSGTRLTVV.

V and J are TRBV2 and TRBJ1-2; TRBD1 might be the D (5 bases). The CDR3 sequence is 15 residues long. Trimming shortened V by 5 bases and J by 5 bases, and 18 bases separated the two germline ends. Germline CDR1 and CDR2: SNHLY and FYNNEI. The chain's CDR3 is CASSKPGRERYGYTF. The DNA for the CDR3 is TGTGCCAGCAGTAAGCCGGGACGGGAGAGATATGGCTACACCTTC. Full variable domain (rest looked up from reference TRBV2 and TRBJ1-2): EPEVTQTPSHQVTQMGQEVILRCVPISNHLYFYWYRQILGQKVEFLVSFYNNEISEKSEIFDDQFSVERPDGSNFTLKIRSTKLEDSAMYFCASSKPGRERYGYTFGSGTRLTVV.

The chain has TRBV3-1 and TRBJ2-1; D may be TRBD2 (5 bases). Germline V CDR1 and CDR2: LGHDT, YNNKEL (reference sequence). The CDR3 spans 15 residues. Trimming took off 3 bases at V and 0 bases at J, with 9 bases between the two ends. The CDR3 bases are TGTGCCAGCAGCCAGGACTTAAGCTCCTACAATGAGCAGTTCTTC. It yields the protein CASSQDLSSYNEQFF.

This clonotype was seen a few times. CDR3 loop: CASSPAGGFSSYNEQFF. The CDR3 DNA reads TGCGCCAGCAGCCCAGCGGGGGGGTTTAGCTCCTACAATGAGCAGTTCTTC. J is TRBJ2-1 and V is TRBV4-1, with TRBD2 matching 10 bases. V lost 4 bases, J lost 0 bases, and 6 bases stayed unmatched. In germline, CDR1 is MGHRA, CDR2 YSYEKL. The CDR3 consists of 17 residues.

The sample holds a few counts of this clonotype. The chain combines TRBV12-3 or TRBV12-4 with TRBJ2-3, with 10 bases lining up with TRBD2. V was pared by 5 bases and J by 9 bases, with 11 bases of the junction left unmatched. The CDR3 has 15 amino acids. The DNA for the CDR3 is TGTGCCAGCAGTATCCTAGCGGGGGTAGGAAAGACGCAGTATTTT. Its translation: CASSILAGVGKTQYF.

The chain carries TRBV11-2 and TRBJ2-7; D may be TRBD1 (5 bases). Germline-derived CDR1 and CDR2 are SGHAT and FQNNGV. Deletions cut 3 bases from V and 5 bases from J, with 11 bases between. This CDR3 region has 13 residues. CDR3 loop: CASSFQGINEQYF. In nucleotides, the CDR3 is TGTGCCAGCAGCTTTCAGGGAATAAACGAGCAGTACTTC.

This clonotype has a handful of counts. The V gene is TRBV27, the J gene TRBJ1-6; the match to TRBD1 covers 8 bases. V gave up 3 bases and J gave up 9 bases; unmatched junction bases: 4. The CDR3 has 14 amino acids. Per the germline V gene, CDR1 is MNHEY and CDR2 is SMNVEV (reference sequence). The CDR3 DNA reads TGTGCCAGCAGTTTTGAGGACAGGGCTTCACCCCTCCACTTT. This codes for CASSFEDRASPLHF.

V and J are TRBV6-1 and TRBJ1-5; maybe TRBD1 (6 bases). The CDR3 length is 14 residues. Deletions cut 10 bases from V and 0 bases from J, with 13 bases between. Germline CDR1 is MNHNS and CDR2 is SASEGT. CDR3 in amino acids: CATWDNYSNQPQHF. CDR3 sequence (DNA): TGTGCCACCTGGGACAACTATAGCAATCAGCCCCAGCATTTT.

The chain uses TRBV7-9 and TRBJ2-5, with unresolved D. The ends were cut back, 6 bases at V and 4 bases at J, with 21 bases in the middle. CDR1 and CDR2 from the germline V gene are SEHNR and FQNEAQ (reference sequence). The CDR3 has 16 residues. CDR3 coding DNA: TGTGCCAGCAGTTCTACCAAAAGTAGGCGGAGAGAGACCCAGTACTTC. Translated: CASSSTKSRRRETQYF.

This clonotype was detected only a few times. The rearrangement joins TRBV3-1 to TRBJ2-1, with TRBD2 identical over 8 bases. The CDR3 spans 15 residues. Germline V gene sequence: CDR1 LGHDT, CDR2 YNNKEL (reference sequence). V dropped 4 bases and J dropped 2; count of bases not matched to a gene: 4. CDR3 residues: CASSLGGGTYNEQFF. CDR3 DNA sequence: TGTGCCAGCAGCCTGGGCGGGGGGACCTACAATGAGCAGTTCTTC.

V is TRBV4-1 and J is TRBJ2-1, with 8 positions matching TRBD2. Germline V CDR1 and CDR2: MGHRA, YSYEKL. V was pared by 2 bases and J by 8 bases, with 8 bases of the junction left unmatched. CDR3 length: 15 amino acids. This CDR3 reads CASSQLSGSWDEQFF. DNA for the CDR3: TGCGCCAGCAGCCAACTCAGCGGGAGTTGGGATGAGCAGTTCTTC.

This clonotype showed up just a few times. The chain couples TRBV21-1 to TRBJ1-2; the tabulated D call, TRBD1, remains unverified against the DNA. TRBV21-1 is shown as a pseudogene. This CDR3 has 19 amino acids. The CDR3 loop is CASSNPPTRAKTGTDGYTF. The CDR3 bases are TGTGCCAGCAGCAATCCGCCGACGCGAGCAAAGACAGGAACGGATGGCTACACCTTC.

This clonotype has a handful of counts. Mismatch with germline at one junction end may stem from a read error. This rearrangement joins TRBV7-6 to TRBJ2-1; 9 bases agree with TRBD1. The CDR3 is 14 amino acids. Germline loops: CDR1 SGHVS, CDR2 FNYEAQ. The CDR3 DNA is TGTGTCAGCAGCTCCGGGACAGGGTACAATGAGCAGTTCTTC. Protein sequence: CVSSSGTGYNEQFF.

In this sample, this clonotype turned up a few times. The chain joins TRBV24-1 to TRBJ2-5, with D perhaps matching TRBD2 (6 bases). Trimming stripped 10 bases from V and 0 bases from J, with 8 bases between. Germline CDR1 is KGHDR and CDR2 is SFDVKD. This CDR3 region has 12 residues. The CDR3 sequence is CATGGHQETQYF. CDR3 in DNA: TGTGCCACGGGGGGTCACCAAGAGACCCAGTACTTC.

The chain couples TRBV29-1 to TRBJ2-7, with TRBD1 matching over 9 bases. Unmatched junction bases numbered 10, after V lost 7 bases and J lost 3 bases. The germline CDR1 and CDR2 sequences are SQVTM and ANQGSEA. This CDR3 region has 14 residues. CDR3 sequence: CSARRTGVSYEQYF. The CDR3 DNA is TGCAGCGCCAGACGGACAGGGGTAAGCTACGAGCAGTACTTC.

The rearrangement joins TRBV7-8 to TRBJ2-7; 8 bases match TRBD1. The CDR3 contains 12 residues. Trimming at V came to 7 bases and at J to 7 bases, leaving 6 bases not matched to a gene. The germline gives CDR1 SGHVS, CDR2 FQNEAQ. CDR3 amino acids: CASTRTGQEQYF. CDR3 coding DNA: TGTGCCAGCACCCGGACAGGGCAAGAGCAGTACTTC.

The chain combines TRBV6-5 with TRBJ2-7, with 7 nucleotides matching TRBD2. The J segment lost 2 bases and the V segment lost 6 bases, leaving 7 bases of the junction unmatched. This CDR3 contains 14 residues. Germline-derived CDR1 and CDR2 are MNHEY and SVGAGI. The CDR3 DNA is TGTGCCAGCAGGCCTCCGGGACTACCCTACGAGCAGTACTTC. Amino acid sequence: CASRPPGLPYEQYF.

Ten or more counts support this clonotype. CDR3 loop: CASSLRPGTGLNTEAFF. CDR3 DNA sequence: TGTGCCAGCAGCCTACGTCCCGGGACAGGGTTGAACACTGAAGCTTTCTTT. V gene TRBV7-8 combines with J gene TRBJ1-1; 9 bases agree with TRBD1. V shed 5 bases, J shed 0 bases, and the junction held 10 bases outside the gene matches. The CDR3 spans 17 residues. Germline loops: CDR1 SGHVS, CDR2 FQNEAQ.

This clonotype was counted at least ten times. CDR3 coding DNA: TGTGCCAGCAGCCGGACAGGGGCCCGGAACACTGAAGCTTTCTTT. Translation: CASSRTGARNTEAFF. This chain links TRBV12-3 or TRBV12-4 with TRBJ1-1; TRBD1 agrees at 9 bases. The CDR3 contains 15 residues. V shed 6 bases, J shed 1 base, and the junction held 6 bases outside the gene matches.